This T cell receptor beta chain emerged from a study of T cells in tumors after PD-1 blockade. Study information: Excluded were patients with checkpoint blockade, immunosuppressants, or radiotherapy or other anti-cancer therapy within 4 weeks. Each patient got pembrolizumab 200 mg every 3 weeks or cemiplimab 350 mg every 2 weeks.

The V gene's germline CDR1 is SGDLS and CDR2 YYNGEE. Trimming cost V 0 bases and J 4 bases, with 9 bases left between them. This CDR3 is built from 14 residues. Broader study findings: Peripheral recruitment is suggested, as some novel exhausted tumor clones were in pre-treatment blood.

Input was roughly 616 ng to 6,500 ng of genomic DNA from tumor or blood. Data came from immunoSEQ multiplex PCR; TCRdb stores just in-frame clones and leaves some out. The table records 60,000 to 75,000 clones, around two thirds of them present only once. Details on this clone: The antigen is unknown.

The V call is TRBV9, the J call TRBJ2-3, with D maybe TRBD2 (6 bases). The sequence was obtained from a human donor with basal cell carcinoma. The sequencing used PBMCs, collected after anti-PD-1 treatment. The CDR3 region is CASSVGGAADTQYF. CDR3 DNA sequence: TGTGCCAGCAGCGTAGGCGGGGCGGCAGATACGCAGTATTTT.